The present TCR beta chain was sequenced within a study of T-cell reconstitution after alpha-beta-depleted transplantation in children (dated by TCRdb to the mid-2010s). Regarding the study in general: The study quantitatively tracked T-cell immune reconstitution after TCRalphabeta/CD19-depleted allogeneic hematopoietic cell transplantation in children using TCR repertoire profiling.

This clonotype was counted a few times. Its antigen is not yet known. Base-call qualities are not available, and no considerably larger clone is one nucleotide away. The CDR3, cysteine through phenylalanine, is 14 amino acids long. Solely the CDR3 DNA is kept, with 42 bases framed from the first base. The treatment or condition label corresponds to: allogeneic hematopoietic cell transplantation with graft depleted of TCRalphabeta T cells and CD19 B cells. TCRalphabeta/CD19-depleted allogeneic hematopoietic cell grafts were given to the transplant recipients, all of whom were children. Study-wide findings and limitations: In some patients, high TCRbeta diversity at day 60 was attributed to recipient T cells and intrathymic progenitors that had survived conditioning. Over subsequent months, a decline in hyperexpanded clone frequencies was noted, and after one year, T-cell counts and TCRbeta diversity were mostly ascribed to newly produced T cells. The apparently early alphabetaT-cell count recovery about two months after transplant was reportedly dependent on only several hundred rapidly expanded clones derived from non-depleted graft cells.

The method behind the library was PCR. The instrument was an Illumina HiSeq 2500. TCR libraries were prepared with molecular barcoding, using unique molecular identifiers to normalize TCRbeta repertoire quantification. The public reads were reprocessed in TCRdb via fastp at Q25 and MiXCR, keeping in-frame beta chains. Each record represents a unique CDR3 protein, reported with the most common genes and DNA among its rows. The sample table shows about 120,000 distinct CDR3 sequences, and 10% are seen once. Together, the top ten hold 34% of the sample. The chain couples TRBV21-1 to TRBJ2-5; TRBD2, the table's D call, lacks a check against the DNA. TRBV21-1 is reported as a pseudogene. The sequencing used PBMCs, collected before TCRalphabeta/CD19-depleted stem cell transplant. This clonotype was obtained from a boy between 2 and 15 years old with acute lymphoblastic leukemia, due to receive a stem cell transplant. CDR3 sequence: CASSTQRPDGNQYF. The sequenced DNA: TGTGCCAGCAGCACCCAGCGGCCTGACGGTAACCAGTACTTC.